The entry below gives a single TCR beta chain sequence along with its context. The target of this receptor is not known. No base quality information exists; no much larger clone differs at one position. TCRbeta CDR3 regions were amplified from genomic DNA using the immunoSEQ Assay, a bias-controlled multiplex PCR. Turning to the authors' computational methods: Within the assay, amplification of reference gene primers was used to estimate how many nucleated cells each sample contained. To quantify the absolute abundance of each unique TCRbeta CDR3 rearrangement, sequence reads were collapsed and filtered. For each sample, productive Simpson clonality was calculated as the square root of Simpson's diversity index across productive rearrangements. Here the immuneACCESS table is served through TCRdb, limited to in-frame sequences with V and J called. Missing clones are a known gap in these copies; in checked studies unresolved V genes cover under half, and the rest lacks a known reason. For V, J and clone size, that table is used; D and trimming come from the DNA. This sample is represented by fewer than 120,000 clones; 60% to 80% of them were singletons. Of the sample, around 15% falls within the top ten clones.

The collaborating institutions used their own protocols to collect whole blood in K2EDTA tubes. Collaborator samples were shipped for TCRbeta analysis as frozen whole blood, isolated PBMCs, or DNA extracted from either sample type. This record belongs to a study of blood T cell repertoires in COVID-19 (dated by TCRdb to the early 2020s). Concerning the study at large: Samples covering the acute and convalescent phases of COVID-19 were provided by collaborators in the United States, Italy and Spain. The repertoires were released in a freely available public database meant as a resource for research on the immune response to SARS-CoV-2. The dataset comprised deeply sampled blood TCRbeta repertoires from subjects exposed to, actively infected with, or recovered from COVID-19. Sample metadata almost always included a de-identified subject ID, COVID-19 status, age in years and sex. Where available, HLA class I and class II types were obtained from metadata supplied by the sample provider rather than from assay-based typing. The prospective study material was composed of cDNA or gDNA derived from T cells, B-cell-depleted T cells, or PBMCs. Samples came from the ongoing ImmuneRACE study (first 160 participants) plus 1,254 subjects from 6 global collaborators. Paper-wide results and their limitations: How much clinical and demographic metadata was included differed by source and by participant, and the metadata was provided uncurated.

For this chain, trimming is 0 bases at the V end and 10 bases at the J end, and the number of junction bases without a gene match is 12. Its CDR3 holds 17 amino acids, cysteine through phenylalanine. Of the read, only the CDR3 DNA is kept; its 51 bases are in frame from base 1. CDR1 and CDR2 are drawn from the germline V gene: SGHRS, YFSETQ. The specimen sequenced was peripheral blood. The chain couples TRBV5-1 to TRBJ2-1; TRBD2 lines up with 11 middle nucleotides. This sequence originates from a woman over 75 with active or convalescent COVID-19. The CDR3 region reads CASSLELAGAQGPEQFF. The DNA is TGCGCCAGCAGCTTGGAACTAGCGGGGGCCCAAGGGCCCGAGCAGTTCTTC.